This TCR beta chain is from a study of blood T cell repertoires in COVID-19 (dated by TCRdb to about 2020). Concerning the study at large: Samples covering the acute and convalescent phases of COVID-19 were provided by collaborators in the United States, Italy and Spain. Deeply sampled blood TCRbeta repertoires from subjects exposed to, actively infected with, or recovered from COVID-19 were included in the dataset. Samples came from the ongoing ImmuneRACE study (first 160 participants) plus 1,254 subjects from 6 global collaborators. A de-identified subject ID, COVID-19 status, age in years and sex were almost always included in the sample metadata. The repertoires were released in a freely available public database intended as a resource for research on the immune response to SARS-CoV-2. Where HLA class I and class II types were available, the types were taken from metadata supplied by the sample provider, not from assay-based typing. The prospective study material was composed of cDNA or gDNA derived from T cells, B-cell-depleted T cells, or PBMCs. Results and caveats for the whole study, not just this receptor: The quantity of clinical and demographic metadata differed by source and by participant and was supplied without curation.

Enrolling through a virtual design, the prospective study's participants ranged in age from roughly 18 to 95 years and lived across around 25 United States geographic areas. Cohort assignment in the prospective study relied on participant-reported clinical history from a screening survey and a study questionnaire. In the prospective study, mobile phlebotomists collected whole blood, serum and a nasopharyngeal or oropharyngeal swab from each participant. Over a roughly 2-month period, participants in the prospective study had the option of providing additional blood draws and questionnaires. Before DNA extraction, blood samples from the prospective study were shipped at room temperature or frozen. The CDR3 sequence holds 13 residues, the cysteine and phenylalanine included. Only the CDR3 DNA stays, 39 bases, in frame from base 1. Via the germline V gene, CDR1 is SNHLY and CDR2 FYNNEI. V is shortened by 8 bases, J by 5 bases, and the region joining them spans 13 bases.

About this clone itself: What this receptor recognizes is not known. Per-nucleotide qualities are absent, and no much larger clonotype sits a single base away.

TCRbeta CDR3 regions were amplified from genomic DNA using the immunoSEQ Assay, a bias-controlled multiplex PCR. As for how the authors treated the data: Within the assay, amplification of reference gene primers was used to estimate how many nucleated cells each sample contained. To quantify the absolute abundance of each unique TCRbeta CDR3 rearrangement, sequence reads were collapsed and filtered. For each sample, productive Simpson clonality was calculated as the square root of Simpson's diversity index across productive rearrangements. TCRdb stores this immuneACCESS table with in-frame sequences only. Part of the clones is absent; in the studies checked, under half of the shortfall reflects unresolved V genes, and no reason is known for the rest. V, J and clone size reflect that table, while D and trimming were determined from the DNA. The sample table holds about 200,000 clones, of which around 76% were seen once. The ten biggest clones cover about 15% of the sample.

Input material: PBMCs or T cells enriched from blood (not recorded which). The V and J segments used are TRBV2 and TRBJ1-5, with the D gene not confidently named. This TCR was sampled from a woman between 50 and 59 years old with acute COVID-19. The nucleotide sequence is TGTGCCAGCGCGAGGAGCCGCGATCAGCCCCAGCATTTT. The translation is CASARSRDQPQHF.